One sample yielded the 13 T cell receptor beta chains listed below, sequenced in a study of shared clonotypes between healthy human individuals. CD8 cells regarded as naive lacked CD45RO, were positively chosen for CCR7, and omitted terminally differentiated effector memory CD45RA+ cells. Some clones are missing from TCRdb's copy, which holds only in-frame ones; the method was immunoSEQ multiplex PCR. The data hold 560,000 or so clones, with roughly 96% observed a single time. Sequenced sample: naive CD8+ T cells sorted from blood. Receptors originate from a woman younger than 45 in good health.

The chain uses TRBV4-1 and TRBJ1-5; D remains ambiguous. This CDR3 has 15 amino acids. The germline gives CDR1 MGHRA, CDR2 YSYEKL. V dropped 1 base and J dropped 9 bases, with 16 bases sitting between them. The CDR3 bases are TGCGCCAGCAGCCAAGCTCCGGGCGACCATGGGCCCCAGCATTTT. This translates into CASSQAPGDHGPQHF.

The V gene is TRBV9, the J gene TRBJ2-1; 11 bases agree with TRBD2. Germline lookup yields CDR1 SGDLS and CDR2 YYNGEE. This CDR3 region has 15 residues. The J segment lost 4 bases and the V segment lost 3 bases, leaving 3 bases of the junction unmatched. The CDR3 DNA reads as TGTGCCAGCAGCGCGGGACTAGCGGTTTACAATGAGCAGTTCTTC. This gives the protein CASSAGLAVYNEQFF. The full variable domain, rest sourced from reference TRBV9 and TRBJ2-1, is DSGVTQTPKHLITATGQRVTLRCSPRSGDLSVYWYQQSLDQGLQFLIQYYNGEERAKGNILERFSAQQFPDLHSELNLSSLELGDSALYFCASSAGLAVYNEQFFGPGTRLTVL.

This clone was counted only a few times. The genes are TRBV27 and TRBJ2-3; 7 nucleotides line up with TRBD2. Germline V lookup: CDR1 MNHEY, CDR2 SMNVEV (reference sequence). This CDR3 has 15 residues. With V trimmed by 4 bases and J by 5 bases, 9 bases remained unmatched. The CDR3 loop reads CASSSSAGAGDTQYF. DNA of the CDR3: TGTGCCAGCAGTTCCTCCGCGGGAGCGGGAGATACGCAGTATTTT.

The V call is TRBV7-6, the J call TRBJ1-1; no clear D. Between the trimmed V and J ends, which lost 5 bases and 4 bases, there was a span of 8 bases. The CDR3 runs 12 residues. CDR1 SGHVS and CDR2 FNYEAQ come from the germline V gene. The CDR3: CASSGVGTEAFF. DNA for the CDR3: TGTGCCAGCAGCGGCGTGGGCACTGAAGCTTTCTTT.

The V and J genes are TRBV30 and TRBJ1-6, with D tentatively TRBD1 (6 bases). Germline V gene lookup returns CDR1 GTSNPN and CDR2 SVGIG (reference sequence). The CDR3 length is 13 residues. The germline V and J ends were trimmed by 0 bases and 7 bases, with 7 bases remaining between them. The chain's CDR3 is CAWSVQGNSPLHF. In DNA form, the CDR3 reads TGTGCCTGGAGTGTGCAGGGGAATTCACCCCTCCACTTT.

Remarks on this clone: The junction differs from germline at one of its ends, possibly a read error. The CDR3 nucleotides are TGTGCCAGCAGTCTATCCCCTGGGGAGGCCTCCGTTGTAACCCCTGGAGAGACCCAGTACTTC. Its protein is CASSLSPGEASVVTPGETQYF. V usage is TRBV27 and J usage is TRBJ2-5; perhaps TRBD2 as D (6 bases). The germline gives CDR1 MNHEY, CDR2 SMNVEV (reference sequence). This CDR3 has 21 amino acids.

This chain uses TRBV9 with TRBJ1-1, with 10 bases identical to TRBD1. CDR3 size: 13 residues. The germline CDR1 and CDR2 sequences are SGDLS and YYNGEE. The ends lost 0 bases at V and 11 bases at J; junction bases unmatched: 4. The CDR3 loop is CASSVGQGAGAFF. CDR3 in DNA: TGTGCCAGCAGCGTAGGACAGGGGGCCGGCGCTTTCTTT.

To note about this clone: The same CDR3 arises from other DNA sequences in this sample as well. V usage is TRBV2 and J usage is TRBJ2-7; perhaps TRBD1 as D (6 bases). Trimming stripped 4 bases from V and 2 bases from J, with 9 bases between. Germline values: CDR1 SNHLY, CDR2 FYNNEI. This CDR3 contains 13 residues. The CDR3 sequence is CASSAGTTYEQYF. DNA of the CDR3: TGTGCCAGCAGTGCTGGGACAACCTACGAGCAGTACTTC.

The chain couples TRBV29-1 to TRBJ1-4; 7 bases are shared with TRBD1. J was trimmed by 5 bases and V by 5 bases; bases with no gene match: 2. The CDR3 contains 12 residues. Germline values: CDR1 SQVTM, CDR2 ANQGSEA. CDR3 DNA: TGCAGCGTTTGGGACAGCAATGAAAAACTGTTTTTT. Translated, it gives CSVWDSNEKLFF.

The chain joins TRBV7-9 to TRBJ2-5; a possible D gene is TRBD1 (7 bases). CDR1 is SEHNR, CDR2 FQNEAQ, per germline (reference sequence). V dropped 5 bases and J dropped 5 bases, with 15 bases sitting between them. The CDR3 is made up of 14 amino acids. Here the CDR3 DNA reads TGTGCCAGCAGCCCAGCGACAGGGAGGGAGACCCAGTACTTC. It codes for CASSPATGRETQYF.

The chain combines TRBV2 with TRBJ1-1; TRBD1 matches at 7 bases. The germline gives CDR1 SNHLY, CDR2 FYNNEI. The junction had 11 bases not matched to a gene; V was cut back by 1 base and J by 6 bases. This CDR3 is built from 16 residues. For the CDR3, the DNA is TGTGCCAGCAGTGAAGGGGCAGGGGGATTGGACGCTGAAGCTTTCTTT. Encoded protein: CASSEGAGGLDAEAFF.

The chain recombines TRBV7-6 with TRBJ2-7; 9 bases are shared with TRBD1. Losses at the gene ends were 4 bases for V and 3 bases for J; bases not matched to a gene: 4. The CDR3 length is 14 residues. Germline loops: CDR1 SGHVS, CDR2 FNYEAQ. CDR3 bases: TGTGCCAGCAGCTCCGGGACAGGGAACTACGAGCAGTACTTC. It is translated as CASSSGTGNYEQYF.

The rearrangement joins TRBV12-5 to TRBJ2-3, with 11 bases fitting TRBD2. The ends lost 2 bases at V and 4 bases at J; junction bases unmatched: 5. The CDR3 runs to 16 residues. Germline CDR1 LGHNT, CDR2 FRNRAP. The CDR3 is CASGLTSGSFADTQYF. CDR3 in DNA: TGTGCTAGTGGTTTGACTAGCGGGAGTTTCGCAGATACGCAGTATTTT.